This entry features one T cell receptor beta chain sequence. As the template, RNA transcripts were used to amplify TCR beta CDR3 regions. HTBI-primed first-round RT-PCR preceded second-round multiplex PCR. From the multiplex PCR reads, TCRdb called clonotypes with MiXCR, one entry per CDR3 protein. In the table there are around 400,000 distinct CDR3 sequences, around 16% of which are singletons. This sample stems from a study of Graves' ophthalmopathy and Graves' hyperthyroidism. The clonotype comes from a young woman with Graves' ophthalmopathy. Material for sequencing was peripheral blood.

The CDR3 bases are TGTGCCACGGGGGACATTCCGAATCAGCCCCAGCATTTT. Amino acid sequence: CATGDIPNQPQHF. The chain carries TRBV12-3 or TRBV12-4 and TRBJ1-5; D is perhaps TRBD1 (6 bases). Trimming stripped 10 bases from V and 4 bases from J, with 14 bases between. The CDR3 totals 13 residues.